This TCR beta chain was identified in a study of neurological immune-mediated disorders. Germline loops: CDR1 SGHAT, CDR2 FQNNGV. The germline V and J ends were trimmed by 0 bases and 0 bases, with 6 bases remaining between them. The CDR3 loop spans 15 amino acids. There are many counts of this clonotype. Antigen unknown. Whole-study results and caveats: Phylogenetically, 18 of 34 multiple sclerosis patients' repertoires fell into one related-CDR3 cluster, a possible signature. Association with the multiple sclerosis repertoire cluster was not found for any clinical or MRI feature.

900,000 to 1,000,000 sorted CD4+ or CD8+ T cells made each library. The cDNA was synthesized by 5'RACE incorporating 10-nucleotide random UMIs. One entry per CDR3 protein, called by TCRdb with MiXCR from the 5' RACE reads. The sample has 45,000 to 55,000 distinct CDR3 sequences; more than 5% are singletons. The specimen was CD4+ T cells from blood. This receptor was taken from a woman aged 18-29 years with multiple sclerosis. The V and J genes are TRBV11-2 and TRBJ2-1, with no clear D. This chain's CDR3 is CASSLDWSSYNEQFF. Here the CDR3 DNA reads TGTGCCAGCAGCTTAGACTGGAGCTCCTACAATGAGCAGTTCTTC.